The sequence of this TCR beta chain was determined in a study of cytomegalovirus exposure and HLA in healthy donors. CDR3 length: 11 residues. From germline, CDR1 is LGHNT and CDR2 FRNRAP. Losses at the gene ends were 5 bases for V and 9 bases for J; bases not matched to a gene: 1. The sample holds one count of this clone. Antigen: not known. Assay used: immunoSEQ multiplex PCR; TCRdb lists only in-frame clones, some missing. The data hold 200,000 to 250,000 clones, with about 89% observed a single time. Overall study findings and caveats: The authors confirmed in vitro that a few CMV-associated chains were specific for CMV antigens.

The receptor comes from a young woman in good health and CMV-seronegative. Sequencing was done on a sample of PBMCs. The V gene is TRBV12-5, the J gene TRBJ2-1; 7 positions match TRBD2. CDR3 sequence (DNA): TGTGCTAGTGGTCCTAGCGGTGAGCAGTTCTTC. Its translation: CASGPSGEQFF. Full variable domain (missing parts from reference TRBV12-5 and TRBJ2-1): DARVTQTPRHKVTEMGQEVTMRCQPILGHNTVFWYRQTMMQGLELLAYFRNRAPLDDSGMPKDRFSAEMPDATLATLKIQPSEPRDSAVYFCASGPSGEQFFGPGTRLTVL.